This T cell receptor (beta chain) was captured in a study of identical twins. V was shortened by 5 bases and J by 0 bases, with 14 bases between the two germline ends. The length of the CDR3 is 14 residues. Germline V lookup: CDR1 DFQATT, CDR2 SNEGSKA (reference sequence). The sample holds a few counts of this clonotype. One entry per CDR3 protein, called by TCRdb with MiXCR from the 5' RACE reads. The sample records around 690,000 distinct CDR3 sequences, about 20% being singletons. This same sample was also taken into another study, of T cells expressing NK-cell markers.

V is TRBV20-1 and J is TRBJ2-7; possibly TRBD1 for D (6 bases). Source material: PBMCs. The sequence was obtained from a woman aged 18 to 35 in good health. CDR3 bases: TGCAGTGCTTCGGGACACTTCTACTCCTACGAGCAGTACTTC. Translation gives CSASGHFYSYEQYF.